This T cell receptor (beta chain) was captured in a study of blood T cell repertoires in COVID-19. Study in general: The United States, Italy and Spain were the sources of the acute and convalescent COVID-19 samples. T cells, B-cell-depleted T cells, or PBMCs provided the cDNA or gDNA that served as material.

The CDR3 sequence is 14 residues long. J gave up 5 bases and V 5 bases, and 6 bases lay outside the gene matches. Germline V CDR1 and CDR2: MNHNY, SVGAGI (reference sequence). This clone was counted between two and nine times. Per the study methods: Estimation of nucleated cell counts relied on the amplification of reference gene primers. Only in-frame clones appear in the TCRdb table, and some are missing; sequencing was by immunoSEQ multiplex PCR. V and J calls and clone size are those listed in that table; D and trimming were worked out from the DNA. The sample includes 85,000 to 130,000 clones, approximately 80% seen only once; the top ten take 6% to 6.5%.

Input material: peripheral blood. V usage is TRBV6-6 and J usage is TRBJ1-3; 7 positions agree with TRBD1. This clonotype originated in a man of 80 years or more with COVID-19, enrolled during active disease. The CDR3 coding sequence is TGTGCCAGCAGTGTGGCAGGGGGAAGAAACACCATATATTTT. This sequence encodes CASSVAGGRNTIYF.